Listed below are T cell receptor beta chains from one sample, sequenced in a study of beta chain features in type 1 diabetes. Assay: immunoSEQ multiplex PCR; the TCRdb copy retains only in-frame clones and omits some. In the table there are about 110,000 clones, about 40% of which are singletons. The sample consisted of stem cell memory CD4+ T cells from blood. These receptors were obtained from a woman aged 18-30 years in good health. CDR3s include the opening cysteine and the closing phenylalanine or tryptophan. D genes are given only for firm matches. Size is stated for part of the rows, as once, few or many counts, or as a class when the clone is expanded.

j_call d_call clone_size v_call cdr3_aa cdr3_nt
TRBJ1-1 TRBD1 NA TRBV28 CASSFQTLRTGTMNTEAFF TGTGCCAGCAGTTTCCAAACCCTAAGGACAGGGACGATGAACACTGAAGCTTTCTTT
TRBJ2-2 TRBD1 NA TRBV30 CAWSVRQGRTGELFF TGTGCCTGGAGTGTACGACAGGGGCGCACCGGGGAGCTGTTTTTT
TRBJ2-7 NA NA TRBV2 CASSGRGAYEQYF TGTGCCAGCAGTGGCAGGGGAGCCTACGAGCAGTACTTC
TRBJ2-1 NA NA TRBV6-5 CASITGHEQFF TGTGCCAGCATAACAGGACATGAGCAGTTCTTC
TRBJ1-5 NA NA TRBV4-2 CASSQDLSNQPQHF TGTGCCAGCAGCCAAGATCTCAGCAATCAGCCCCAGCATTTT
TRBJ2-7 NA NA TRBV27 CASSPLAYYEQYF TGTGCCAGCAGTCCCCTAGCGTACTACGAGCAGTACTTC
TRBJ2-2 TRBD2 NA TRBV9 CASSVREGRNTGELFF TGTGCCAGCAGCGTAAGGGAGGGCCGAAACACCGGGGAGCTGTTTTTT
TRBJ2-7 TRBD1 NA TRBV6-5 CASSYGTGLYEQYF TGTGCCAGCAGTTACGGGACAGGGCTCTACGAGCAGTACTTC
TRBJ2-7 NA NA TRBV5-1 CASSLQGVHEQYF TGCGCCAGCAGCTTACAGGGAGTCCACGAGCAGTACTTC
TRBJ2-5 TRBD2 few TRBV5-4 CASSLVREAGETQYF TGTGCCAGCAGCTTGGTGCGGGAGGCGGGTGAGACCCAGTACTTC
TRBJ2-3 NA few TRBV7-2 CASSFQEGDTQYF TGTGCCAGCAGCTTTCAGGAAGGAGATACGCAGTATTTT
TRBJ2-2 TRBD1 NA TRBV5-1 CASSHQSGTGWTGELFF TGCGCCAGCAGCCACCAGTCCGGGACAGGGTGGACCGGGGAGCTGTTTTTT
TRBJ2-7 TRBD2 NA TRBV18 CASSPVPGGRGYEQYF TGTGCCAGCTCACCCGTTCCGGGGGGGAGAGGCTACGAGCAGTACTTC
TRBJ1-1 NA NA TRBV6-5 CASSYLWSRNTEAFF TGTGCCAGCAGTTACCTGTGGAGTAGGAACACTGAAGCTTTCTTT
TRBJ2-1 NA NA TRBV18 CASSPPPGSYNEQFF TGTGCCAGCTCACCCCCCCCGGGGTCCTACAATGAGCAGTTCTTC
TRBJ1-3 NA few TRBV7-2 CASSSPAASENTIYF TGTGCCAGCAGCTCCCCCGCGGCTAGCGAAAACACCATATATTTT
TRBJ2-1 NA NA TRBV9 CASSSGAGNEQFF TGTGCCAGCAGCTCGGGAGCGGGCAATGAGCAGTTCTTC
TRBJ1-6 NA few TRBV7-9 CASSLAFRETLHF TGTGCCAGCAGCTTAGCGTTCCGGGAGACCCTCCACTTT
TRBJ2-7 NA NA TRBV5-1 CASSLDFQRYEQYF TGCGCCAGCAGCTTGGATTTCCAACGCTACGAGCAGTACTTC
TRBJ2-1 TRBD2 few TRBV5-4 CASSLAGSGPSTAEFF TGTGCCAGCAGCTTGGCTGGTAGCGGGCCATCAACGGCCGAGTTCTTC
TRBJ1-1 NA NA TRBV30 CAWRFGMPGTSNTEAFF TGTGCCTGGAGGTTCGGCATGCCCGGGACATCGAACACTGAAGCTTTCTTT
TRBJ2-2 NA NA TRBV7-3 CASSQPRHEVEGTGELFF TGTGCCAGCAGCCAGCCCCGGCATGAGGTGGAGGGGACCGGGGAGCTGTTTTTT